The present TCR beta chain was sequenced within a study of CD8 T cells in ankylosing spondylitis. Study findings and constraints: A TCR beta motif made of about 8 highly homologous variants seemed typical of ankylosing spondylitis blood. Significant enrichment of disease-linked clones was reported in matched ankylosing spondylitis synovial fluid.

V lost 3 bases and J lost 9, with 18 bases in between. The germline CDR1 and CDR2 sequences are DFQATT and SNEGSKA (reference sequence). CDR3 length: 14 residues. As concerns this clonotype: What it binds is not known.

Libraries for TCR beta were made by quantitative 5'-RACE with molecular barcodes. TCRdb passed the 5' RACE reads through MiXCR, listing each CDR3 protein once. The data show over 700,000 distinct CDR3 sequences, roughly 20% seen once. The sequenced sample was blood, either unsorted or a sorted T cell fraction (not recorded which). The TCR was taken from a male donor with ankylosing spondylitis. This chain uses TRBV20-1 with TRBJ2-1, with D possibly TRBD2 on 6 matching bases. In nucleotides, the CDR3 is TGCAGTGCTAGGGGCGGGGACCGGACGGGTGAGCAGTTCTTC. It yields the protein CSARGGDRTGEQFF.